These 30 T cell receptor beta chains were sequenced from one sample in a study of cytomegalovirus exposure and HLA in healthy donors. PCR was performed using 60 Vbeta and 13 Jbeta primers. The assay was immunoSEQ multiplex PCR, and TCRdb's table has in-frame clones only and misses some. Of 100,000 to 150,000 clones listed, roughly 80% are singletons. The material sequenced was PBMCs. The receptors shown here come from a man between 18 and 35 years old in good health and CMV-seropositive.

The gene calls are TRBV7-2 and TRBJ1-1; D not certain. The V gene's germline CDR1 is SGHTA and CDR2 FQGNSA. V was shortened by 5 bases and J by 0 bases, with 10 bases between the two germline ends. This CDR3 comprises 14 residues. This CDR3 reads CASSPLVLNTEAFF. CDR3 DNA sequence: TGTGCCAGCAGCCCTCTCGTCCTGAACACTGAAGCTTTCTTT.

The chain combines TRBV6-6 with TRBJ1-1; TRBD1 matches 8 bases. The CDR3 has 16 amino acids. V trimming: 7 bases; J trimming: 7 bases; junction bases outside the gene matches: 17. The germline gives CDR1 MNHNY, CDR2 SVGAGI (reference sequence). The CDR3 is CASTVRQGLRSDEAFF. CDR3 sequence (DNA): TGTGCCAGCACCGTAAGACAGGGGTTAAGGTCGGATGAAGCTTTCTTT.

This clone appeared once. The chain employs TRBV11-1 and TRBJ2-5, with D perhaps matching TRBD1 (7 bases). This CDR3 has 15 amino acids. V was shortened by 4 bases and J by 4 bases, with 16 bases between the two germline ends. Germline CDR1 reads SGHAT; CDR2 reads FQDESV (reference sequence). Here the CDR3 DNA reads TGTGCCAGCAGCTCGACCCGACAGGGAGGAGAGACCCAGTACTTC. It encodes CASSSTRQGGETQYF.

The chain carries TRBV19 and TRBJ1-1; a weak D match, TRBD1 (6 bases). Germline-derived CDR1 and CDR2 are LNHDA and SQIVND (reference sequence). The CDR3 totals 14 residues. With 2 bases removed from V and 5 bases from J, the gap between germline ends came to 12 bases. The CDR3 DNA reads as TGTGCCAGTAGTATAACAGGGCTGGGGACTGAAGCTTTCTTT. This translates into CASSITGLGTEAFF. Complete variable domain (other parts from reference TRBV19 and TRBJ1-1): DGGITQSPKYLFRKEGQNVTLSCEQNLNHDAMYWYRQDPGQGLRLIYYSQIVNDFQKGDIAEGYSVSREKKESFPLTVTSAQKNPTAFYLCASSITGLGTEAFFGQGTRLTVV.

The rearrangement joins TRBV25-1 to TRBJ2-7, with a tentative D call TRBD1 (5 bases). The CDR3 contains 14 residues. The germline V and J ends were trimmed by 3 bases and 3 bases, with 12 bases remaining between them. The germline CDR1 and CDR2 sequences are MGHDK and SYGVNS. CDR3 in DNA: TGTGCCAGCAGTGATCCAGGGAAAGGCTACGAGCAGTACTTC. It codes for CASSDPGKGYEQYF.

For this clone: Other nucleotide sequences from this sample produce the same CDR3. V and J are TRBV5-1 and TRBJ2-7; 7 nucleotides match TRBD1. The CDR3 length is 14 residues. The trim removed 0 bases at V and 3 bases at J, leaving 3 bases unmatched. Per the germline V gene, CDR1 is SGHRS and CDR2 is YFSETQ. CDR3 nucleotide sequence: TGCGCCAGCAGCTTGGGACAGGGCCGCTACGAGCAGTACTTC. Protein: CASSLGQGRYEQYF.

The chain has TRBV27 and TRBJ2-1; 10 nucleotides match TRBD2. The CDR3 sequence is 17 residues long. Germline CDR1 MNHEY, CDR2 SMNVEV (reference sequence). V lost 3 bases and J lost 2; bases outside the gene matches: 7. The CDR3 region is CASSFGASGRPYNEQFF. CDR3 bases: TGTGCCAGCAGTTTTGGGGCTAGCGGGAGACCCTACAATGAGCAGTTCTTC.

This clone was seen more than once but under ten times. V gene TRBV2 combines with J gene TRBJ2-5; 8 positions match TRBD1. The J call could be wrong; TRBJ2-7 is a better fit for the DNA end. The germline V gene has CDR1 SNHLY and CDR2 FYNNEI. The CDR3 covers 12 residues. DNA of the CDR3: TGTGCCAGCGGGGACAGGATCTACGAGCAGTACTTC. This encodes CASGDRIYEQYF.

The chain employs TRBV29-1 and TRBJ2-2; 10 nucleotides align to TRBD2. Germline CDR1 SQVTM, CDR2 ANQGSEA. The CDR3 covers 15 residues. V trimming: 6 bases; J trimming: 2 bases; junction bases outside the gene matches: 6. The CDR3, as DNA: TGCAGCGTCGCTAGCGGGGGTGATAACACCGGGGAGCTGTTTTTT. Its translation: CSVASGGDNTGELFF.

This sequence joins TRBV11-2 and TRBJ2-5; 7 bases are a match to TRBD1. The J segment lost 5 bases and the V segment lost 2 bases, leaving 5 bases of the junction unmatched. CDR3 length equals 14 residues. Germline V CDR1 and CDR2: SGHAT, FQNNGV. The CDR3 spells CASSLRGPRETQYF. CDR3 DNA: TGTGCCAGCAGCTTAAGGGGGCCGCGGGAGACCCAGTACTTC.

J is TRBJ1-6 and V is TRBV6-1, with D unresolved. The CDR3 has 18 residues. The germline CDR1 and CDR2 sequences are MNHNS and SASEGT. V lost 4 bases and J 4 bases, leaving 20 bases between the germline ends. This chain's CDR3 is CASSAVNTKWSYNSPLHF. CDR3 nucleotide sequence: TGTGCCAGCAGTGCTGTCAACACCAAATGGTCTTATAATTCACCCCTCCACTTT.

This clone was counted between two and nine times. The J gene is TRBJ2-5, the V gene TRBV4-1, with 7 bases lining up with TRBD1. The CDR3 totals 15 residues. V dropped 4 bases and J dropped 1; count of bases not matched to a gene: 6. Germline V gene lookup returns CDR1 MGHRA and CDR2 YSYEKL. Here the CDR3 DNA reads TGCGCCAGCAGCCTCGCCGGACAGGTCCAAGAGACCCAGTACTTC. Protein: CASSLAGQVQETQYF.

The chain couples TRBV10-3 to TRBJ2-7, with 9 bases that match TRBD1. The CDR3 is made up of 13 amino acids. The V and J ends lost 11 bases and 5 bases, in that order; junction bases with no gene match: 10. Germline V gene lookup returns CDR1 ENHRY and CDR2 SYGVKD. CDR3: CASGGDRVHEQYF. The CDR3 DNA is TGTGCCTCAGGTGGGGACAGGGTCCACGAGCAGTACTTC.

The rearrangement joins TRBV19 to TRBJ2-7, with TRBD2 matching over 11 bases. Germline V gene sequence: CDR1 LNHDA, CDR2 SQIVND (reference sequence). The CDR3 is 15 amino acids. With 3 bases clipped from V and 4 bases from J, the junction kept 5 bases outside the gene matches. The CDR3 is CASSMGTSGIYEQYF. DNA of the CDR3: TGTGCCAGTAGTATGGGGACTAGCGGCATATACGAGCAGTACTTC.

The chain couples TRBV6-1 to TRBJ1-2, with 11 bases identical to TRBD1. V shed 2 bases, J shed 7 bases, and the junction held 6 bases outside the gene matches. Germline loops: CDR1 MNHNS, CDR2 SASEGT. The CDR3 has 15 residues. CDR3 sequence reads: CASSELADRGLGYTF. DNA for the CDR3: TGTGCCAGCAGTGAATTGGCGGACAGGGGGCTTGGCTACACCTTC.

This clone was counted between two and nine times. The CDR3 sequence is CAWSPDTYSNQPQHF. The CDR3 region has the DNA TGTGCCTGGAGTCCGGACACTTATAGCAATCAGCCCCAGCATTTT. The chain combines TRBV30 with TRBJ1-5, with D perhaps TRBD1 (5 bases). Trimming took 2 bases from V and 0 from J, leaving 11 bases between them. Germline values: CDR1 GTSNPN, CDR2 SVGIG (reference sequence). CDR3 length: 15 amino acids.

J is TRBJ2-4 and V is TRBV7-2, with TRBD2 identical over 8 bases. CDR1 and CDR2 from the germline V gene are SGHTA and FQGNSA. CDR3 size: 15 residues. V lost 1 base, J lost 5 bases, and 4 bases stayed unmatched. Here the CDR3 DNA reads TGTGCCAGCAGCTTAGAGGGACTAGTCGAAAACATTCAGTACTTC. It encodes CASSLEGLVENIQYF.

V gene TRBV6-5 combines with J gene TRBJ1-1, with TRBD1 matching over 7 bases. In germline, CDR1 is MNHEY, CDR2 SVGAGI. The CDR3 runs 13 residues. The V segment lost 6 bases and the J segment 3 bases; nucleotides outside the gene matches: 4. CDR3 residues: CASRVDRDTEAFF. The CDR3 DNA reads as TGTGCCAGCAGAGTCGACAGGGACACTGAAGCTTTCTTT.

The chain uses TRBV12-5 and TRBJ1-1, with D hard to call. The CDR3 consists of 14 residues. Germline CDR1 is LGHNT and CDR2 is FRNRAP. Trimming removed 5 bases at V and 5 bases at J, with 15 bases between. The CDR3 DNA follows: TGTGCTAGTGGTATAAGGTCTGGGGAGACTGAAGCTTTCTTT. Amino acids: CASGIRSGETEAFF. Supplemented by reference TRBV12-5 and TRBJ1-1, the full variable domain reads DARVTQTPRHKVTEMGQEVTMRCQPILGHNTVFWYRQTMMQGLELLAYFRNRAPLDDSGMPKDRFSAEMPDATLATLKIQPSEPRDSAVYFCASGIRSGETEAFFGQGTRLTVV.

The chain recombines TRBV9 with TRBJ2-2; D gene unclear. Trimming shortened V by 4 bases and J by 4 bases, and 11 bases separated the two germline ends. CDR1 and CDR2 from the germline V gene are SGDLS and YYNGEE. This CDR3 is built from 14 residues. CDR3 protein: CASSPNLSTGELFF. The CDR3 coding sequence is TGTGCCAGCAGCCCTAACTTAAGCACCGGGGAGCTGTTTTTT.

This rearrangement joins TRBV4-3 to TRBJ1-1; TRBD1 matches 10 bases. The V segment lost 3 bases and the J segment 4 bases; nucleotides outside the gene matches: 11. This CDR3 is 17 amino acids long. Per the germline V gene, CDR1 is LGHNA and CDR2 is YSLEER. DNA of the CDR3: TGCGCCAGCAGCCACCGGACAGGGGGTTGGGAGGGCACTGAAGCTTTCTTT. It is translated as CASSHRTGGWEGTEAFF.

The V call is TRBV7-8, the J call TRBJ2-3, with 7 bases identical to TRBD1. Germline V gene sequence: CDR1 SGHVS, CDR2 FQNEAQ. The J segment lost 0 bases and the V segment lost 4 bases, leaving 1 base of the junction unmatched. This CDR3 spans 14 amino acids. The CDR3 DNA reads as TGTGCCAGCAGCTGGGACAGAAGCACAGATACGCAGTATTTT. This codes for CASSWDRSTDTQYF.

The chain links TRBV6-1 to TRBJ1-2; possibly TRBD1 for D (5 bases). Germline V gene lookup returns CDR1 MNHNS and CDR2 SASEGT. Trimming stripped 3 bases from V and 0 bases from J, with 8 bases between. The CDR3 totals 14 residues. CDR3 residues: CASSDRASNYGYTF. The CDR3 DNA follows: TGTGCCAGCAGTGACAGGGCATCTAACTATGGCTACACCTTC.

CDR3 protein: CAWNGEGPYEQYF. Written as DNA, the CDR3 is TGTGCCTGGAATGGGGAGGGCCCCTACGAGCAGTACTTC. The chain carries TRBV30 and TRBJ2-5, with 7 positions matching TRBD2. The DNA end lines up better with TRBJ2-7; the J call may be wrong. The CDR3 runs to 13 residues. From germline, CDR1 is GTSNPN and CDR2 SVGIG (reference sequence).

This rearrangement joins TRBV4-3 to TRBJ2-1; 10 bases line up with TRBD2. The CDR3 extends over 13 amino acids. Germline V lookup: CDR1 LGHNA, CDR2 YSLEER. V gave up 1 base and J gave up 15 bases; unmatched junction bases: 6. This chain's CDR3 is CASSQVLAGALFF. The CDR3 region has the DNA TGCGCCAGCAGCCAAGTTCTAGCGGGAGCTCTGTTCTTC.

V gene TRBV6-6 combines with J gene TRBJ1-1; unclear D gene. The V end was cut by 0 bases, the J end by 10 bases, with 9 bases between. Germline V gene lookup returns CDR1 MNHNY and CDR2 SVGAGI (reference sequence). CDR3 length: 12 residues. DNA for the CDR3: TGTGCCAGCAGTTACTCTGGGAGTTCAGCTTTCTTT. The encoded protein is CASSYSGSSAFF.

The V gene is TRBV27, the J gene TRBJ1-2; a weak D match, TRBD1 (5 bases). This CDR3 contains 16 residues. CDR1 is MNHEY, CDR2 SMNVEV, per germline (reference sequence). V was trimmed by 5 bases and J by 3 bases, leaving 19 bases between them. Written as DNA, the CDR3 is TGTGCCAGCAGTCCCCTTCGGGGGTTTTGGGACTATGGCTACACCTTC. This codes for CASSPLRGFWDYGYTF.

This clone was seen only once. The chain recombines TRBV27 with TRBJ2-1, with D perhaps matching TRBD2 (6 bases). Germline assignment: CDR1 MNHEY and CDR2 SMNVEV (reference sequence). V lost 8 bases and J lost 3, with 11 bases in between. This CDR3 is built from 13 residues. The CDR3 here is CASGAGIYNEQFF. CDR3 DNA: TGTGCCAGCGGGGCGGGGATCTACAATGAGCAGTTCTTC.

A single count supports this clone. This rearrangement joins TRBV11-2 to TRBJ1-2, with D perhaps matching TRBD1 (6 bases). CDR3 length: 16 amino acids. Germline-derived CDR1 and CDR2 are SGHAT and FQNNGV. The V and J ends lost 1 base and 4 bases respectively, with 16 bases between them. The CDR3 DNA sequence: TGTGCCAGCAGCTTAGTTGGGCGGGGGCGCAGCTATGGCTACACCTTC. Translated: CASSLVGRGRSYGYTF. Combining the CDR3 with reference TRBV11-2 and TRBJ1-2 gives the whole variable domain EAGVAQSPRYKIIEKRQSVAFWCNPISGHATLYWYQQILGQGPKLLIQFQNNGVVDDSQLPKDRFSAERLKGVDSTLKIQPAKLEDSAVYLCASSLVGRGRSYGYTFGSGTRLTVV.

CDR3 sequence: CASSPPPFIEAFF. The CDR3, as DNA: TGCGCCAGCAGCCCTCCCCCTTTTATAGAAGCTTTCTTT. This chain connects TRBV5-1 to TRBJ1-1, with D uncertain. Germline V CDR1 and CDR2: SGHRS, YFSETQ. The CDR3 sequence is 13 residues long. V dropped 4 bases and J dropped 8 bases, with 15 bases sitting between them.